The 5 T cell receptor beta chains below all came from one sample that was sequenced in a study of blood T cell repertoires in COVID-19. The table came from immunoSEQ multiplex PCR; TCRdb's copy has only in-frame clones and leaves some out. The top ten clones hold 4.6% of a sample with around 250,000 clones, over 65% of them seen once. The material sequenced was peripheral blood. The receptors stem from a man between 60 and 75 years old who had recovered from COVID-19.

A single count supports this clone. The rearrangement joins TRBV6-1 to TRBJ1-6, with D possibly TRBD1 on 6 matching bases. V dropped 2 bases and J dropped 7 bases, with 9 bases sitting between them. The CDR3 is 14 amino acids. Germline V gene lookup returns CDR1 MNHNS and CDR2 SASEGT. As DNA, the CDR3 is TGTGCCAGCAGTGAAACAGGGTGGAATTCACCCCTCCACTTT. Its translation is CASSETGWNSPLHF.

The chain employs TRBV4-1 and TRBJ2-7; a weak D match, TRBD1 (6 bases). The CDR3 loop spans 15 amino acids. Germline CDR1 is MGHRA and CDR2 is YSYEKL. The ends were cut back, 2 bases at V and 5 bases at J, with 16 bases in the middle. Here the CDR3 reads CASSQLNRVFDEQYF. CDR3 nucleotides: TGCGCCAGCAGCCAACTCAACAGGGTATTCGACGAGCAGTACTTC.

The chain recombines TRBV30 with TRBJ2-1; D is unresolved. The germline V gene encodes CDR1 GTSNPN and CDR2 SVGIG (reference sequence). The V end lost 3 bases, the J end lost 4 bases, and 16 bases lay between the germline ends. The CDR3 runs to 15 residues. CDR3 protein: CAWSPAQARYNEQFF. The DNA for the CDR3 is TGTGCCTGGAGCCCAGCCCAAGCGCGGTACAATGAGCAGTTCTTC.

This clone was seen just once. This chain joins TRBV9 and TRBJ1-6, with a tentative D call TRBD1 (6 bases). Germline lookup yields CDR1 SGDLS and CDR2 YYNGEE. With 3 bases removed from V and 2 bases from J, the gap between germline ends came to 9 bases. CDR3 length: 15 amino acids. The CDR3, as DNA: TGTGCCAGCAGCGAGGACAGAGCCTATAATTCACCCCTCCACTTT. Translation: CASSEDRAYNSPLHF.

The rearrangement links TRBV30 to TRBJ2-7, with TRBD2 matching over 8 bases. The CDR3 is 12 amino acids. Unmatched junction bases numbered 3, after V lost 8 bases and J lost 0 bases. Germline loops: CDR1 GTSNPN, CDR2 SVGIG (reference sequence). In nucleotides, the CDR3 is TGTGCCAGCGGGGGTAACTCCTACGAGCAGTACTTC. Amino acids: CASGGNSYEQYF.